The 29 T cell receptor beta chains reported below all come from one sample, sequenced in a study of blood T cell repertoires in COVID-19. Sequencing was performed with immunoSEQ multiplex PCR; in TCRdb, only in-frame clones are kept and a portion is missing. The table records about 320,000 clones, just under 90% of them present only once. Source material: peripheral blood. The receptors were gathered from a woman aged 25-40 years with COVID-19, enrolled during active disease.

The chain is built from TRBV4-1 and TRBJ2-7; TRBD1 might be the D (6 bases). The CDR3 is 14 residues long. The V gene's germline CDR1 is MGHRA and CDR2 YSYEKL. The V end lost 4 bases, the J end lost 5 bases, and 15 bases lay between the germline ends. The CDR3 loop is CASSLRGQSDEQYF. The CDR3 DNA is TGCGCCAGCAGCCTAAGAGGACAGTCGGACGAGCAGTACTTC.

This clone turned up a few times. The chain joins TRBV5-1 to TRBJ2-7; 7 positions agree with TRBD2. Germline V gives CDR1 SGHRS, CDR2 YFSETQ. Trimming cost V 1 base and J 2 bases; bases outside gene matches: 3. This CDR3 spans 14 amino acids. CDR3 DNA: TGCGCCAGCAGCTTGCTGGGGGGGACCTACGAGCAGTACTTC. This codes for CASSLLGGTYEQYF.

This clone was seen a few times. V is TRBV5-8 and J is TRBJ2-7; 9 bases are a match to TRBD1. The CDR3 has 15 residues. The V gene end was trimmed by 7 bases and the J gene end by 6 bases; junction bases not matched to a gene: 14. The germline gives CDR1 SGHTS, CDR2 YDEGEE. The CDR3, as DNA: TGTGCCAGCCCCCATCCCCTGGACAGGGGAGGCGAGCAGTACTTC. Its protein is CASPHPLDRGGEQYF.

This chain links TRBV5-8 with TRBJ1-5, with D possibly matching TRBD1 (6 bases). Trimming removed 4 bases from V and 3 bases from J, with 11 bases in between. CDR1 and CDR2 from the germline V gene are SGHTS and YDEGEE. This CDR3 comprises 14 residues. Written as DNA, the CDR3 is TGTGCCAGCAGCCTCGGGGGGGCCAATCAGCCCCAGCATTTT. Protein: CASSLGGANQPQHF.

The J gene is TRBJ2-1, the V gene TRBV2, with TRBD2 as a possible D gene (5 bases). The CDR3 contains 15 residues. V shed 3 bases and J shed 1 base, with 10 bases lying between them. Germline V gives CDR1 SNHLY, CDR2 FYNNEI. The CDR3 nucleotides read TGTGCCAGCAGTGATTTCGAGGGATCCTACAATGAGCAGTTCTTC. Its translation: CASSDFEGSYNEQFF.

In this sample, this clone turned up a few times. V and J are TRBV9 and TRBJ2-2, with 11 positions matching TRBD2. CDR1 is SGDLS, CDR2 YYNGEE, per germline. The junction had 11 bases not matched to a gene; V was cut back by 2 bases and J by 8 bases. The CDR3 runs 17 residues. CDR3: CASSVNIAGGRAGELFF. The CDR3 nucleotides read TGTGCCAGCAGCGTTAACATAGCGGGGGGGCGAGCAGGGGAGCTGTTTTTT.

The chain couples TRBV5-4 to TRBJ1-1, with D hard to call. V was trimmed by 5 bases and J by 5 bases, leaving 16 bases between them. This CDR3 contains 14 residues. Germline CDR1 is SGHNT and CDR2 is YYREEE (reference sequence). CDR3 loop: CASRSTHSRTEAFF. In DNA, the CDR3 is TGTGCCAGCAGATCAACCCATTCGAGAACTGAAGCTTTCTTT. Looking up the rest from reference TRBV5-4 and TRBJ1-1 gives the full variable domain: ETGVTQSPTHLIKTRGQQVTLRCSSQSGHNTVSWYQQALGQGPQFIFQYYREEENGRGNFPPRFSGLQFPNYSSELNVNALELDDSALYLCASRSTHSRTEAFFGQGTRLTVV.

The V gene is TRBV12-5, the J gene TRBJ1-4; possible D gene TRBD1, 5 bases. The V gene's germline CDR1 is LGHNT and CDR2 FRNRAP. The CDR3 is 14 residues long. Trimming shortened V by 1 base and J by 7 bases, and 10 bases separated the two germline ends. This CDR3 reads CASGLDTGGEKLFF. The CDR3 DNA reads TGTGCTAGTGGTTTGGACACAGGTGGTGAAAAACTGTTTTTT. Combining the CDR3 with reference TRBV12-5 and TRBJ1-4 gives the whole variable domain DARVTQTPRHKVTEMGQEVTMRCQPILGHNTVFWYRQTMMQGLELLAYFRNRAPLDDSGMPKDRFSAEMPDATLATLKIQPSEPRDSAVYFCASGLDTGGEKLFFGSGTQLSVL.

The chain links TRBV6-5 to TRBJ1-1; 7 bases match TRBD1. From germline, CDR1 is MNHEY and CDR2 SVGAGI. V trimming: 0 bases; J trimming: 6 bases; junction bases outside the gene matches: 7. The CDR3 spans 15 residues. CDR3 protein: CASSYSMRGLAEAFF. The CDR3 coding sequence is TGTGCCAGCAGTTACTCGATGAGGGGGCTCGCTGAAGCTTTCTTT.

The chain joins TRBV18 to TRBJ2-7, with TRBD2 matching over 8 bases. Germline loops: CDR1 KGHSH, CDR2 LQKENI. Losses at the gene ends were 0 bases for V and 1 base for J; bases not matched to a gene: 5. The CDR3 is made up of 16 amino acids. CDR3 protein: CASSPPAGGQSYEQYF. CDR3 sequence (DNA): TGTGCCAGCTCACCACCCGCGGGGGGCCAGTCCTACGAGCAGTACTTC.

The chain links TRBV4-1 to TRBJ1-1; 7 nucleotides line up with TRBD1. Trimming took 0 bases from V and 1 from J; bases not matched to a gene: 5. CDR1 and CDR2 (germline): MGHRA, YSYEKL. The CDR3 is 16 amino acids. CDR3 in amino acids: CASSQDPNRGNTEAFF. In nucleotides, the CDR3 is TGCGCCAGCAGCCAAGATCCGAACAGGGGGAACACTGAAGCTTTCTTT.

V is TRBV5-1 and J is TRBJ2-3; 7 bases are a match to TRBD1. J gave up 0 bases and V 0 bases, and 10 bases lay outside the gene matches. In germline, CDR1 is SGHRS, CDR2 YFSETQ. This CDR3 comprises 18 residues. Here the CDR3 DNA reads TGCGCCAGCAGCTTGGCCCGGCTACAGGGGCTAAGCACAGATACGCAGTATTTT. This sequence encodes CASSLARLQGLSTDTQYF.

The genes are TRBV5-1 and TRBJ1-4, with 8 bases aligning to TRBD1. V shed 4 bases, J shed 8 bases, and the junction held 13 bases outside the gene matches. There are 16 residues in the CDR3. CDR1 and CDR2 from the germline V gene are SGHRS and YFSETQ. The CDR3 DNA sequence: TGCGCCAGCAGCCCAACCGGGACAGGCCGGGGGGAAAAACTGTTTTTT. It codes for CASSPTGTGRGEKLFF.

The chain has TRBV3-1 (or the pseudogene TRBV3-2) and TRBJ1-4, with D perhaps TRBD1 (5 bases). This CDR3 has 15 residues. Germline V gives CDR1 LGHDT, CDR2 YNNKEL (reference sequence). Trimming removed 5 bases from V and 5 bases from J, with 15 bases in between. Written as DNA, the CDR3 is TGTGCCAGCAGCGCGGCCTGGGGGGGGAATGAAAAACTGTTTTTT. Amino acids: CASSAAWGGNEKLFF.

This chain joins TRBV15 and TRBJ2-1, with 7 positions matching TRBD2. After removal of 1 base from V and 3 bases from J, the junction contained 6 bases not matched to a gene. The CDR3 is made up of 16 amino acids. The germline gives CDR1 LNHNV, CDR2 YYDKDF (reference sequence). This CDR3 is CATSRAAGYGYNEQFF. CDR3 nucleotides: TGTGCCACCAGCAGAGCAGCGGGGTACGGCTACAATGAGCAGTTCTTC.

Here the CDR3 DNA reads TGTGCCAGCTCATCGTGGACTAGCGGGGAAGAGACCCAGTACTTC. The encoded protein is CASSSWTSGEETQYF. V is TRBV18 and J is TRBJ2-5; 12 nucleotides agree with TRBD2. Trimming took 5 bases from V and 3 from J; bases not matched to a gene: 4. CDR3 size: 15 residues. Germline-derived CDR1 and CDR2 are KGHSH and LQKENI.

V and J are TRBV5-1 and TRBJ1-5; D is undetermined. Trimming pared 0 bases from V and 2 bases from J, leaving 6 bases between. CDR3 length: 14 residues. Germline V CDR1 and CDR2: SGHRS, YFSETQ. CDR3 in amino acids: CASSLGHGNQPQHF. The CDR3 DNA reads as TGCGCCAGCAGCTTGGGACACGGCAATCAGCCCCAGCATTTT. The full variable domain, with the rest looked up from reference TRBV5-1 and TRBJ1-5, is KAGVTQTPRYLIKTRGQQVTLSCSPISGHRSVSWYQQTPGQGLQFLFEYFSETQRNKGNFPGRFSGRQFSNSRSEMNVSTLELGDSALYLCASSLGHGNQPQHFGDGTRLSIL.

This clone was observed a handful of times. The chain carries TRBV28 and TRBJ1-2; D call uncertain. The CDR3 length is 16 residues. V was shortened by 5 bases and J by 1 base, with 17 bases between the two germline ends. Germline CDR1 is MDHEN and CDR2 is SYDVKM. CDR3 sequence: CASSPHGRPGNYGYTF. The CDR3 DNA reads TGTGCCAGCAGTCCCCACGGCAGGCCCGGTAACTATGGCTACACCTTC.

V gene TRBV6-5 combines with J gene TRBJ2-3, with D unresolved. The CDR3 has 14 amino acids. CDR1 is MNHEY, CDR2 SVGAGI, per germline. The V gene lost 4 bases and the J gene lost 0 bases, with 8 bases spanning the gap. Here the CDR3 reads CASSSFPSTDTQYF. CDR3 coding DNA: TGTGCCAGCAGTTCCTTCCCGAGCACAGATACGCAGTATTTT.

The J gene is TRBJ2-1, the V gene TRBV27; D is undetermined. The V gene lost 6 bases and the J gene lost 0 bases, with 9 bases spanning the gap. CDR1 is MNHEY and CDR2 is SMNVEV in the germline V gene (reference sequence). This CDR3 is built from 14 residues. This CDR3 is CASRRESSYNEQFF. Written as DNA, the CDR3 is TGTGCCAGCAGGCGAGAGAGCTCCTACAATGAGCAGTTCTTC.

The chain links TRBV5-4 to TRBJ1-3; 10 nucleotides line up with TRBD1. CDR3 length equals 15 residues. The trim removed 2 bases at V and 7 bases at J, leaving 6 bases unmatched. Germline values: CDR1 SGHNT, CDR2 YYREEE (reference sequence). This chain's CDR3 is CASSFLGDRGNTIYF. DNA of the CDR3: TGTGCCAGCAGCTTCTTAGGGGACAGGGGCAACACCATATATTTT.

The chain has TRBV5-1 and TRBJ1-2, with unresolved D. Germline lookup yields CDR1 SGHRS and CDR2 YFSETQ. The CDR3 extends over 10 amino acids. V was clipped by 5 bases and J by 9 bases, with 8 bases between them. The CDR3 protein is CASRGTSYTF. DNA of the CDR3: TGCGCCAGCAGGGGTACTAGCTACACCTTC.

V gene TRBV5-1 combines with J gene TRBJ2-7, with TRBD2 as a possible D gene (5 bases). Trimming removed 1 base from V and 2 bases from J, with 13 bases in between. CDR1 is SGHRS and CDR2 is YFSETQ in the germline V gene. The CDR3 is made up of 15 amino acids. Here the CDR3 reads CASSLSAGLTYEQYF. In DNA, the CDR3 is TGCGCCAGCAGCTTGAGCGCAGGACTCACCTACGAGCAGTACTTC. Complete variable domain (other parts from reference TRBV5-1 and TRBJ2-7): KAGVTQTPRYLIKTRGQQVTLSCSPISGHRSVSWYQQTPGQGLQFLFEYFSETQRNKGNFPGRFSGRQFSNSRSEMNVSTLELGDSALYLCASSLSAGLTYEQYFGPGTRLTVT.

The chain has TRBV11-2 and TRBJ2-5; TRBD1 is a possible D gene (5 bases). Trimming stripped 0 bases from V and 4 bases from J, with 18 bases between. The CDR3 extends over 17 amino acids. Germline CDR1 reads SGHAT; CDR2 reads FQNNGV. Written as DNA, the CDR3 is TGTGCCAGCAGCTTAGAAGGGGCCCTTAGTTCGGTAGAGACCCAGTACTTC. It codes for CASSLEGALSSVETQYF.

The V and J genes are TRBV6-6 and TRBJ1-5; D remains ambiguous. From germline, CDR1 is MNHNY and CDR2 SVGAGI (reference sequence). The CDR3 is 13 residues long. The ends were cut back, 8 bases at V and 0 bases at J, with 8 bases in the middle. The CDR3: CASRSNSNQPQHF. The CDR3 nucleotides read TGTGCCAGCCGGAGTAATAGCAATCAGCCCCAGCATTTT.

The rearrangement links TRBV19 to TRBJ2-2; D perhaps matches TRBD2 (5 bases). The V gene lost 4 bases and the J gene lost 5 bases, with 8 bases spanning the gap. Germline V lookup: CDR1 LNHDA, CDR2 SQIVND (reference sequence). The CDR3 extends over 13 amino acids. CDR3 amino acids: CASSTGLTGELFF. The CDR3 DNA reads as TGTGCCAGTAGTACTGGACTTACCGGGGAGCTGTTTTTT.

The chain has TRBV5-1 and TRBJ1-2; D is perhaps TRBD1 (5 bases). The ends were cut back, 5 bases at V and 4 bases at J, with 15 bases in the middle. CDR3 length: 14 amino acids. The germline gives CDR1 SGHRS, CDR2 YFSETQ. CDR3 residues: CASRAGEWSYGYTF. The CDR3 region has the DNA TGCGCCAGCAGGGCGGGGGAATGGAGCTATGGCTACACCTTC.

This chain joins TRBV4-1 and TRBJ1-2, with a weak D call TRBD1 (5 bases). CDR1 and CDR2 (germline): MGHRA, YSYEKL. Deletions cut 2 bases from V and 6 bases from J, with 10 bases between. The CDR3 covers 13 residues. The CDR3 region has the DNA TGCGCCAGCAGCCAACTAGGGGTGGATGGCTACACCTTC. Its translation: CASSQLGVDGYTF.

The chain is built from TRBV3-1 (or the pseudogene TRBV3-2) and TRBJ1-4; D is perhaps TRBD1 (6 bases). V shed 4 bases and J shed 10 bases, with 16 bases lying between them. The CDR3 contains 14 residues. The germline V gene has CDR1 LGHDT and CDR2 YNNKEL (reference sequence). The CDR3 here is CASSPGHRDGKLFF. CDR3 coding DNA: TGTGCCAGCAGCCCGGGACACCGAGATGGAAAACTGTTTTTT.